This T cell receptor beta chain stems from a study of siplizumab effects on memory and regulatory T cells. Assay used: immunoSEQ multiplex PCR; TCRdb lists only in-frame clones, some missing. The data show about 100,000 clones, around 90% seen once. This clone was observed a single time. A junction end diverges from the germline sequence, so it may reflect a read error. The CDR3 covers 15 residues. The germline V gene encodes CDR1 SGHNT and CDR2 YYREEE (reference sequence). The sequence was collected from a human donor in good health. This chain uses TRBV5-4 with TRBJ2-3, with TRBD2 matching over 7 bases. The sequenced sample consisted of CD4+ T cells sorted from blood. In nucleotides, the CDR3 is TGTGCCAGCAGTTTGGGAGGGTTAGTCACAGATACGCAGTATTTT. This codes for CASSLGGLVTDTQYF.